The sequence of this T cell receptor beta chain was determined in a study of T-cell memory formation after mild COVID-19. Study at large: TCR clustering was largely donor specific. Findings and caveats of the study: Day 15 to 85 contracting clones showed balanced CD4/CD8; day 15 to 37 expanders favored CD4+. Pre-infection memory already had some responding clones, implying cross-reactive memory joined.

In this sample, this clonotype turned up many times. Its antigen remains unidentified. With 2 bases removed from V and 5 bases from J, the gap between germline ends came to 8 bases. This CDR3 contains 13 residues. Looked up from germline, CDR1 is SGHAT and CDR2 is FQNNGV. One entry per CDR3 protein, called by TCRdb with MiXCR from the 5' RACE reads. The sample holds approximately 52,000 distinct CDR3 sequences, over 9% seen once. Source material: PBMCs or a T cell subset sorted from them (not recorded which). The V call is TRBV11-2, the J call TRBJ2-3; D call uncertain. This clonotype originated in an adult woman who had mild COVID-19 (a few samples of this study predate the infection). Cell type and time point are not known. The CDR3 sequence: CASSLYQQDTQYF. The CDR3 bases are TGTGCCAGCAGCTTATATCAGCAAGATACGCAGTATTTT.